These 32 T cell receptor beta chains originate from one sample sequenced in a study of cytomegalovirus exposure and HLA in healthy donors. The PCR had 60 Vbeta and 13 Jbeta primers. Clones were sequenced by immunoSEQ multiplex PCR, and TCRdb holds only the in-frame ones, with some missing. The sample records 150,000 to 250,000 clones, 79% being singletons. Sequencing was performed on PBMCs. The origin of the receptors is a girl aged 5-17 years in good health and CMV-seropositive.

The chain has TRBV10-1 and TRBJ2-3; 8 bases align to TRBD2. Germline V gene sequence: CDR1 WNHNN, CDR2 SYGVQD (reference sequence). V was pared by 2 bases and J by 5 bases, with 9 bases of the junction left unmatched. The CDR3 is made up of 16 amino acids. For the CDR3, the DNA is TGCGCCAGCAGTGAGGGTTTGGCGGGGGGTGAAGATACGCAGTATTTT. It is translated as CASSEGLAGGEDTQYF.

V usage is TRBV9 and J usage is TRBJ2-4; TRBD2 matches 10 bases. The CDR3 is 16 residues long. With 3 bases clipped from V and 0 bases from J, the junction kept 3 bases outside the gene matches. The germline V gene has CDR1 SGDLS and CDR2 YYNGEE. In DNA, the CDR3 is TGTGCCAGCAGCGCTACTAGCGGGGTAGCCAAAAACATTCAGTACTTC. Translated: CASSATSGVAKNIQYF.

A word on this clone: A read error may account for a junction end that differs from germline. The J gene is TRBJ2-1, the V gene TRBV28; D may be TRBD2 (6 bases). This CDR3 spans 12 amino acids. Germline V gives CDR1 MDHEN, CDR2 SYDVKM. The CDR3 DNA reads TGTGCCAGCTGTTTACTAGCCCAGTATCCGTTCTTC. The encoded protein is CASCLLAQYPFF.

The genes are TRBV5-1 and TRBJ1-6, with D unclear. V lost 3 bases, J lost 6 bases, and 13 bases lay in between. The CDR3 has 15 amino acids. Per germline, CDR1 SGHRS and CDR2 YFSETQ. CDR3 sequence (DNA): TGCGCCAGCAGCTCTAGTCACAACGGTAATTCACCCCTCCACTTT. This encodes CASSSSHNGNSPLHF.

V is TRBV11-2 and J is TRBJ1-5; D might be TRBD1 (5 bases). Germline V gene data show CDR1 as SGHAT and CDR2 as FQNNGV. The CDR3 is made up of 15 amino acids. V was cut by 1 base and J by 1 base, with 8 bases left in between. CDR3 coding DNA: TGTGCCAGCAGCTTAGGTCAGGGAAGCAATCAGCCCCAGCATTTT. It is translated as CASSLGQGSNQPQHF. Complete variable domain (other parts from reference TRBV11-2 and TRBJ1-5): EAGVAQSPRYKIIEKRQSVAFWCNPISGHATLYWYQQILGQGPKLLIQFQNNGVVDDSQLPKDRFSAERLKGVDSTLKIQPAKLEDSAVYLCASSLGQGSNQPQHFGDGTRLSIL.

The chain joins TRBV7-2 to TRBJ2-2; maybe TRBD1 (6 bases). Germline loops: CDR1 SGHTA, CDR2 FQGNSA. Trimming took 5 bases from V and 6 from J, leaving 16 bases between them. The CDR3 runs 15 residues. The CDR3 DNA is TGTGCCAGCAGCCCCAGGACAGCCATCCCCGGGGAGCTGTTTTTT. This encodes CASSPRTAIPGELFF.

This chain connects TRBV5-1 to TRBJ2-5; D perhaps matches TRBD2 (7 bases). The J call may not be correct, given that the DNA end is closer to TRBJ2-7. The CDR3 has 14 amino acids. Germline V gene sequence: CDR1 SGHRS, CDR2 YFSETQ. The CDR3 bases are TGCGCCAGCAGCTTGGCGGGGGGCTACTACGAGCAGTACTTC. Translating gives CASSLAGGYYEQYF.

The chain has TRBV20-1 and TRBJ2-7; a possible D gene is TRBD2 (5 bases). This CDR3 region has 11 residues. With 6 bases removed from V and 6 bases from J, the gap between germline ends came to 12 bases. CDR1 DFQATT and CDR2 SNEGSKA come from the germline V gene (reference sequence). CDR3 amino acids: CSAIQGSEQYF. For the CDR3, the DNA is TGCAGTGCCATCCAAGGGAGCGAGCAGTACTTC.

The CDR3 spells CASSTGTGFYEQYF. In DNA form, the CDR3 reads TGTGCCAGCAGCACCGGGACAGGGTTCTACGAGCAGTACTTC. The rearrangement joins TRBV6-1 to TRBJ2-7; 9 bases map to TRBD1. CDR3 size: 14 residues. Germline-derived CDR1 and CDR2 are MNHNS and SASEGT. Germline trimming cut 6 bases from V and 3 bases from J; bases unmatched to any gene: 6.

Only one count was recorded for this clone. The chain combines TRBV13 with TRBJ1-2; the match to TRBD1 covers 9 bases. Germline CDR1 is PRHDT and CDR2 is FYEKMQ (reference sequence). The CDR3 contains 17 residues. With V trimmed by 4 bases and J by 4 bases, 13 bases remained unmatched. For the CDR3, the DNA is TGTGCCAGCAGCTCTAAGACCGGGACAGGGATCAGCTATGGCTACACCTTC. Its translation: CASSSKTGTGISYGYTF.

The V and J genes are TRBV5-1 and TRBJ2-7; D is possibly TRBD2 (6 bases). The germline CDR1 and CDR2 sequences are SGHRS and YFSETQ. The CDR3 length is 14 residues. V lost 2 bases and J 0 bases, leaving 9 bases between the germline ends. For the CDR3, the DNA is TGCGCCAGCAGCTTCGGAGGGAACTCCTACGAGCAGTACTTC. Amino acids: CASSFGGNSYEQYF.

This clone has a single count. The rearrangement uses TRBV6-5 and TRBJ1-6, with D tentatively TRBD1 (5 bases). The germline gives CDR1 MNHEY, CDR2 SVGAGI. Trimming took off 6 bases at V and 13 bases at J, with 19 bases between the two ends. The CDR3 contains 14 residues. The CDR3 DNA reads TGTGCCAGCAGCCCCGGGGCCAGGCGGGACCCCCTCCACTTT. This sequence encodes CASSPGARRDPLHF.

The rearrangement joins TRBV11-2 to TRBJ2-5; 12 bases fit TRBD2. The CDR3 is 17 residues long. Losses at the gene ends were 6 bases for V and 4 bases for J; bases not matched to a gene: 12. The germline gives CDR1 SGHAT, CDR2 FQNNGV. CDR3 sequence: CASRTPGVLAGGETQYF. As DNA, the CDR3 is TGTGCCAGCAGAACCCCCGGAGTACTAGCGGGGGGAGAGACCCAGTACTTC.

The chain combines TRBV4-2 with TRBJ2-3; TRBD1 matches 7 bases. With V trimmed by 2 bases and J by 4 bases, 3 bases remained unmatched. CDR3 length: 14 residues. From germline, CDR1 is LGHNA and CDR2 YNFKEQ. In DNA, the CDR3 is TGTGCCAGCAGCCAAAGACAGGGTCCAGATACGCAGTATTTT. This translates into CASSQRQGPDTQYF.

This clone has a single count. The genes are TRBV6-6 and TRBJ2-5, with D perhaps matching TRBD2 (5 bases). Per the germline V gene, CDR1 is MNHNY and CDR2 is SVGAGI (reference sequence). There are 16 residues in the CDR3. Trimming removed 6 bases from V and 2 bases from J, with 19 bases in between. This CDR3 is CASSSLGSSGQETQYF. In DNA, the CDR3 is TGTGCCAGCAGCTCCCTAGGGTCGAGCGGTCAAGAGACCCAGTACTTC.

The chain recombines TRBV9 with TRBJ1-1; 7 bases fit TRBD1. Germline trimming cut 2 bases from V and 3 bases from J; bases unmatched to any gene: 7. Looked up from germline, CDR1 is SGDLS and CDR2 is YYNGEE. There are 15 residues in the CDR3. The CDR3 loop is CASSVDTGAYTEAFF. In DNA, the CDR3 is TGTGCCAGCAGCGTGGACACAGGGGCATACACTGAAGCTTTCTTT.

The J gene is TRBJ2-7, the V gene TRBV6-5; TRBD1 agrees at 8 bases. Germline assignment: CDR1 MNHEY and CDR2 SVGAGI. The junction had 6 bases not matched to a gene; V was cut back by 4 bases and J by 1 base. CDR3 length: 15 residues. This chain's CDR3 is CASSFTGTGSYEQYF. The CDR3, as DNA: TGTGCCAGCAGTTTCACCGGGACAGGATCCTACGAGCAGTACTTC.

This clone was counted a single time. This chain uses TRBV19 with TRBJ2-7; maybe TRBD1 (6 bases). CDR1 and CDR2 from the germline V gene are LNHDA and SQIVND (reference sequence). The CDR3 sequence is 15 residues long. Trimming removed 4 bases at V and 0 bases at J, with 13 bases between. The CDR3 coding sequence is TGTGCCAGTAGTAAGCAGGGGATCTCCTCCTACGAGCAGTACTTC. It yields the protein CASSKQGISSYEQYF.

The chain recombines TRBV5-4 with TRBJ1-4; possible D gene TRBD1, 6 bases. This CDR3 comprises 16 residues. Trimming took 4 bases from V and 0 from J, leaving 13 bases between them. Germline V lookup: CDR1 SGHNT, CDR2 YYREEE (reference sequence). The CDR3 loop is CASSTFGGPTNEKLFF. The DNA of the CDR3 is TGTGCCAGCAGCACCTTTGGGGGCCCAACTAATGAAAAACTGTTTTTT.

The CDR3 region has the DNA TGTGCCATCAGTGGGGACAGGAATGAAAAACTGTTTTTT. Translated: CAISGDRNEKLFF. V gene TRBV10-3 combines with J gene TRBJ1-4, with TRBD1 identical over 8 bases. Germline values: CDR1 ENHRY, CDR2 SYGVKD. Unmatched junction bases numbered 0, after V lost 4 bases and J lost 5 bases. This CDR3 is 13 amino acids long.

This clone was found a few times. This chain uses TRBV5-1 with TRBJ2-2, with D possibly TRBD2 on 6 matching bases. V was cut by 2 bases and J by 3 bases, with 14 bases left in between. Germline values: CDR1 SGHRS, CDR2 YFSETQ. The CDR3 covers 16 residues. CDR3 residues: CASSFIRGKDTGELFF. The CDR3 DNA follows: TGCGCCAGCAGCTTTATCCGGGGGAAGGACACCGGGGAGCTGTTTTTT.

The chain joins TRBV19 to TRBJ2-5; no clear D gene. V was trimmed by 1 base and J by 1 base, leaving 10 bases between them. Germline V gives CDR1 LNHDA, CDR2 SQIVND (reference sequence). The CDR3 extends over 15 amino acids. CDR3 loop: CASSIVVWPQETQYF. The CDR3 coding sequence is TGTGCCAGTAGTATAGTGGTTTGGCCCCAAGAGACCCAGTACTTC.

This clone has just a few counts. CDR3 sequence (DNA): TGTGCCAGCAGCCAAGATGGGGGGGACTTGAAGACCCAGTACTTC. This gives the protein CASSQDGGDLKTQYF. The chain is built from TRBV4-2 and TRBJ2-5; TRBD2 aligns across 7 bases. This CDR3 spans 15 amino acids. From germline, CDR1 is LGHNA and CDR2 YNFKEQ. V shed 0 bases and J 6 bases; nucleotides not matched to a gene: 7.

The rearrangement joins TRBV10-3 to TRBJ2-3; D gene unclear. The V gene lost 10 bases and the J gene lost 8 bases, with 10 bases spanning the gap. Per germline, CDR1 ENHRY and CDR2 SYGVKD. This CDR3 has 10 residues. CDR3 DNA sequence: TGTGCCACACGGTCGGGTACGCAGTATTTT. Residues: CATRSGTQYF.

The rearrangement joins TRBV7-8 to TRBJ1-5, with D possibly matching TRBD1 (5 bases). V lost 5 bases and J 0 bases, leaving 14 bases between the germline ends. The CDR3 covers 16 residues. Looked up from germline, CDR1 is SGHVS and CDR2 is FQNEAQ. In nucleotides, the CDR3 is TGTGCCAGCAGCCCGCGGGGCGGCTATAGCAATCAGCCCCAGCATTTT. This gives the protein CASSPRGGYSNQPQHF.

CDR3 sequence: CASRGTGPTQYF. CDR3 DNA: TGTGCCAGCAGGGGGACTGGCCCGACCCAGTACTTC. The rearrangement links TRBV2 to TRBJ2-5, with D maybe TRBD2 (6 bases). This CDR3 has 12 residues. V lost 6 bases to trimming and J lost 7 bases, with 12 bases between them. Germline assignment: CDR1 SNHLY and CDR2 FYNNEI.

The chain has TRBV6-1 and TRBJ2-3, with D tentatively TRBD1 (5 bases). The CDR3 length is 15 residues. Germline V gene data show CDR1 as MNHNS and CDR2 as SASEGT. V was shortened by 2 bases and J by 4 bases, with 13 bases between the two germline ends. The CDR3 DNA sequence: TGTGCCAGCAGTGAATCGGCAGGGCGAGCAGATACGCAGTATTTT. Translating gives CASSESAGRADTQYF.

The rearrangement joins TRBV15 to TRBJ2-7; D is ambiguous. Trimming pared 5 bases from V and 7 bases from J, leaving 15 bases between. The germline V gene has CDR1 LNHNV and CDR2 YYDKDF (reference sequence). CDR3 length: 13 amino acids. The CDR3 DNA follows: TGTGCCACCAGCGAACCTCCCACTGAGGAGCAGTACTTC. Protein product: CATSEPPTEEQYF.

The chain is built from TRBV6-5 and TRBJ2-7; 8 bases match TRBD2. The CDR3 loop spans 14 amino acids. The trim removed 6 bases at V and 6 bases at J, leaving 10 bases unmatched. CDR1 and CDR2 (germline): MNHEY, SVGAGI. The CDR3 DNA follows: TGTGCCAGCAGCCCAATCGGGGGGGCCGTCGAGCAGTACTTC. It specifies CASSPIGGAVEQYF.

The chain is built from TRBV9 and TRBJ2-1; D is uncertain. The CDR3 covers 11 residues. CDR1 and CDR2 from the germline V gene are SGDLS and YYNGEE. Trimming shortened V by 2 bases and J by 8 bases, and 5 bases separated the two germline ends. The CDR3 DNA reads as TGTGCCAGCAGCGTCCGCGATGAGCAGTTCTTC. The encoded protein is CASSVRDEQFF.

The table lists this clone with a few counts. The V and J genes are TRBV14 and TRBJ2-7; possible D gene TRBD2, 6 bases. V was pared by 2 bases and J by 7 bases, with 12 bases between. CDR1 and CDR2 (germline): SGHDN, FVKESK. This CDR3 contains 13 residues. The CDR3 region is CASSQYMEGEQYF. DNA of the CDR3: TGTGCCAGCAGCCAATACATGGAGGGGGAGCAGTACTTC.

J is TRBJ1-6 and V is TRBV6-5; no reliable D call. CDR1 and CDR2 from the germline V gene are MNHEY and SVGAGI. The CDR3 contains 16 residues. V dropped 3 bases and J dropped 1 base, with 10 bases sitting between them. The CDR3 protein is CASSYERGSYNSPLHF. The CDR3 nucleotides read TGTGCCAGCAGTTATGAGCGGGGATCCTATAATTCACCCCTCCACTTT.